This T cell receptor (beta chain) was recovered during a study of blood T cell repertoires in COVID-19. On the study more broadly: Spain, Italy and the United States supplied samples that represented acute and convalescent COVID-19. PBMCs, B-cell-depleted T cells, or T cells were the source of the cDNA or gDNA that made up the material.

The CDR3 runs 10 residues. Germline CDR1 is SGHKS and CDR2 is YYEKEE (reference sequence). Trimming stripped 2 bases from V and 5 bases from J, with 2 bases between. In the original workflow: Quantification of nucleated cells was approximated via reference gene primer amplification. Produced via immunoSEQ multiplex PCR; TCRdb's table is partial and in-frame only. The V and J calls and clone size are taken from that table; D and trimming were inferred from the DNA. The repertoire has about 210,000 clones, 92% of them found once; the top ten carry approximately 1.2%. J is TRBJ2-7 and V is TRBV5-5; D not resolved. Sequences were obtained from peripheral blood. This clonotype originated in a young man with acute or convalescent COVID-19. The CDR3 sequence is CASSFNEQYF. The CDR3 nucleotides are TGTGCCAGCAGCTTCAACGAGCAGTACTTC.